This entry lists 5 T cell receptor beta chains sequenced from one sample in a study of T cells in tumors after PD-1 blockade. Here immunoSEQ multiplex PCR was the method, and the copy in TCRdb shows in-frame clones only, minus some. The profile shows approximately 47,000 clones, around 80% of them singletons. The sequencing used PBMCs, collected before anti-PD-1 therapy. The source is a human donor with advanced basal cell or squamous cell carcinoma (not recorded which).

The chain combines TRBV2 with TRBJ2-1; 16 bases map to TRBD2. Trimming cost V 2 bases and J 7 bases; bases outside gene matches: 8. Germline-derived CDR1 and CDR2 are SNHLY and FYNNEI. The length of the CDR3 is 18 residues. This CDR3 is CASSESGTSGRAWNEQFF. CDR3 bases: TGTGCCAGCAGTGAATCCGGGACTAGCGGGAGGGCTTGGAATGAGCAGTTCTTC.

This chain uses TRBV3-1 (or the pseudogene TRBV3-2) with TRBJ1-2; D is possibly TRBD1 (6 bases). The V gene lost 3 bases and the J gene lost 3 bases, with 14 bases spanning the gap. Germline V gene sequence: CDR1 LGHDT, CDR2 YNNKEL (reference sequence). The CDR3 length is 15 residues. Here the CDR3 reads CASSHAGAPDYGYTF. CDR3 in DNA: TGTGCCAGCAGCCACGCGGGGGCGCCAGACTATGGCTACACCTTC.

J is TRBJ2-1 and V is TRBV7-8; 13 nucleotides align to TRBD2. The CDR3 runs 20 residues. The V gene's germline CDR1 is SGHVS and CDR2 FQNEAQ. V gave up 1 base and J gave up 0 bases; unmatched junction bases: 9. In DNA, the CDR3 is TGTGCCAGCAGCTTAGTCCCGGGACTAGCGGGGACCAACTCCTACAATGAGCAGTTCTTC. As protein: CASSLVPGLAGTNSYNEQFF.

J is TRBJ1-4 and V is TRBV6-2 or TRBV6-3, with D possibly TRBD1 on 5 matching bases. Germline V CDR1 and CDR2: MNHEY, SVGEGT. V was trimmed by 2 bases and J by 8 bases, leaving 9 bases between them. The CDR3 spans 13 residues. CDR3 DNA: TGTGCCAGCAGTTACCCCCGACAGGAAAAACTGTTTTTT. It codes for CASSYPRQEKLFF.

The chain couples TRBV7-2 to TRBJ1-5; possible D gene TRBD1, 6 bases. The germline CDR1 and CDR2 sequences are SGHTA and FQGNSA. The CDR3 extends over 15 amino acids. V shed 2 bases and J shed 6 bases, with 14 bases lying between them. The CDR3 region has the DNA TGTGCCAGCAGCTTATTGGCAGGGGAGAGTCAGCCCCAGCATTTT. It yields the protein CASSLLAGESQPQHF.